This T cell receptor (beta chain) is from a study of CD8+ T cells in alopecia areata. Sorting of CD4+ cells into CD25+CD127- cells was performed for a few patients. Both peripheral blood and punch biopsies of lesional scalp skin were obtained from patients who had alopecia areata. Researchers picked out CD4+ and CD8+ T cells from PBMCs by sorting. Comments on this clone: Its antigen is currently unknown.

This CDR3 contains 13 residues. V dropped 3 bases and J dropped 3; count of bases not matched to a gene: 1. Germline V gene lookup returns CDR1 SGHDT and CDR2 YYEEEE. Study observations and caveats: Alphabeta T cells residing in normal skin are also sequenced in scalp samples.

After isolation, RNA underwent reverse transcription to generate cDNA as the sequencing template. This table comes from immunoSEQ multiplex PCR, and its TCRdb copy is limited to in-frame clones, with some not included. Here the sample spans approximately 13,000 clones, approximately 53% being singletons. Sequenced: CD4+ Tregs sorted from blood. The gene calls are TRBV5-6 and TRBJ1-1; TRBD1 aligns across 8 bases. This TCR was recovered from a human donor with alopecia areata. CDR3 region: CASSSTGDTEAFF. DNA for the CDR3: TGTGCCAGCAGCTCGACAGGGGACACTGAAGCTTTCTTT.